The 9 T cell receptor beta chains reported below all come from one sample, sequenced in a study of lymphopenia after photon versus proton radiotherapy (dated by TCRdb to about 2019). The library was produced with the immunoSEQ multiplex PCR assay. Here the immuneACCESS table is served through TCRdb, limited to in-frame sequences with V and J called. Missing clones are a known gap in these copies; in checked studies unresolved V genes cover under half, and the rest lacks a known reason. The sample table lists more than 25,000 clones, roughly 87% of them with a count of one. The ten biggest clones cover under 4.5% of the sample. The sequencing here drew on peripheral blood, taken from a patient treated with photon-based radiotherapy. These receptors all come from a woman aged 45-65 years with pancreatic cancer.

The chain is built from TRBV19 and TRBJ1-2, with D possibly being TRBD1 (5 bases). Germline CDR1 reads LNHDA; CDR2 reads SQIVND (reference sequence). CDR3 size: 15 residues. V lost 5 bases and J lost 5, with 18 bases in between. In DNA, the CDR3 is TGTGCCAGTAGTCTTAATCGGGACGGACGTTATGGCTACACCTTC. This gives the protein CASSLNRDGRYGYTF.

The J gene is TRBJ2-1, the V gene TRBV6-5, with 7 bases matching TRBD2. The CDR3 is 14 amino acids. The germline V gene encodes CDR1 MNHEY and CDR2 SVGAGI. V was pared by 6 bases and J by 5 bases, with 7 bases of the junction left unmatched. CDR3: CASSAGTTHNEQFF. The CDR3 DNA reads as TGTGCCAGCAGCGCAGGGACTACCCACAATGAGCAGTTCTTC.

The rearrangement uses TRBV7-3 and TRBJ2-2; 11 bases agree with TRBD2. Germline V gives CDR1 SGHTA, CDR2 FQGTGA. Trimming took 5 bases from V and 6 from J; bases not matched to a gene: 11. This CDR3 is built from 17 residues. CDR3 DNA sequence: TGTGCCAGCAGCAGACAGCCTGTAGCGGGAGGGCCCGGGGAGCTGTTTTTT. Translated: CASSRQPVAGGPGELFF.

This clone is judged medium-sized (0.01 to 0.1%). The V call is TRBV28, the J call TRBJ2-5; 8 nucleotides match TRBD2. The V and J ends lost 6 bases and 2 bases, in that order; junction bases with no gene match: 5. Germline-derived CDR1 and CDR2 are MDHEN and SYDVKM. CDR3 size: 14 residues. CDR3 DNA: TGTGCCAGCAGCTTTGGACTAGCACAAGAGACCCAGTACTTC. As protein: CASSFGLAQETQYF.

This clone was picked up a small number of times. This chain joins TRBV5-1 and TRBJ2-3; tentatively, D is TRBD2 (5 bases). Germline V gene sequence: CDR1 SGHRS, CDR2 YFSETQ. The CDR3 spans 15 residues. V was pared by 5 bases and J by 0 bases, with 13 bases between. The DNA for the CDR3 is TGCGCCAGCAGTAAAGGAGCGGCTAGCACAGATACGCAGTATTTT. This translates into CASSKGAASTDTQYF.

This clone was found a few times. The rearrangement links TRBV15 to TRBJ1-4; D perhaps matches TRBD1 (5 bases). V lost 0 bases and J lost 8, with 22 bases in between. The CDR3 has 18 amino acids. Per the germline V gene, CDR1 is LNHNV and CDR2 is YYDKDF (reference sequence). CDR3 amino acids: CATSRDYGGAGLTEKLFF. The CDR3 region has the DNA TGTGCCACCAGCAGAGATTATGGCGGGGCTGGCTTGACCGAAAAACTGTTTTTT.

This clone was detected only once. V gene TRBV29-1 combines with J gene TRBJ1-1, with a possible D match to TRBD1 (6 bases). V shed 6 bases and J shed 3 bases, with 17 bases lying between them. Germline V gene sequence: CDR1 SQVTM, CDR2 ANQGSEA. The CDR3 consists of 14 residues. CDR3 in DNA: TGCAGCGTCAGGCGGGGGGCCGGGGACACTGAAGCTTTCTTT. Protein: CSVRRGAGDTEAFF. The full variable domain, in which reference TRBV29-1 and TRBJ1-1 provide the parts outside the CDR3, is SAVISQKPSRDICQRGTSLTIQCQVDSQVTMMFWYRQQPGQSLTLIATANQGSEATYESGFVIDKFPISRPNLTFSTLTVSNMSPEDSSIYLCSVRRGAGDTEAFFGQGTRLTVV.

V is TRBV19 and J is TRBJ1-1, with D possibly TRBD1 on 5 matching bases. Trimming took off 4 bases at V and 4 bases at J, with 13 bases between the two ends. The CDR3 is 14 amino acids. CDR1 and CDR2 (germline): LNHDA, SQIVND (reference sequence). Here the CDR3 reads CASSRGPRTTEAFF. CDR3 sequence (DNA): TGTGCCAGTAGTAGGGGACCACGTACCACTGAAGCTTTCTTT.

This chain links TRBV27 with TRBJ1-4; D unclear. The V end was cut by 6 bases, the J end by 7 bases, with 15 bases between. The CDR3 is 14 residues long. The germline CDR1 and CDR2 sequences are MNHEY and SMNVEV (reference sequence). The CDR3 loop is CASRTPQAGEKLFF. In nucleotides, the CDR3 is TGTGCCAGCAGGACCCCCCAGGCGGGTGAAAAACTGTTTTTT.